This TCR beta chain emerged from a study of blood T cell repertoires in COVID-19. The wider study: Researchers got acute and convalescent COVID-19 samples from the United States, Italy and Spain. The cDNA or gDNA used as material had been derived from T cells, B-cell-depleted T cells, or PBMCs.

Germline CDR1 SGHNT, CDR2 YYREEE (reference sequence). Losses at the gene ends were 4 bases for V and 9 bases for J; bases not matched to a gene: 13. The CDR3 totals 15 residues. As processed by the authors: It was from reference gene primer amplification that nucleated cell counts were estimated. The repertoire was sequenced with immunoSEQ multiplex PCR; TCRdb's copy has only in-frame clones and lacks some. V and J calls and clone size are those listed in that table; D and trimming were worked out from the DNA. The top ten clones hold roughly 19% of a sample with 150,000 to 200,000 clones, roughly 90% of them seen once.

Material: peripheral blood. The V gene is TRBV5-4, the J gene TRBJ2-3, with 8 nucleotides matching TRBD1. This clonotype originated in a man in his 60s with active or convalescent COVID-19. The CDR3 DNA reads as TGTGCCAGCAGCATCGAAGGGACAGGTCTTTCAACGCAGTATTTT. As protein: CASSIEGTGLSTQYF.